The source of this T cell receptor beta chain is a study of CXCR3-negative and CXCR3-positive naive CD8 T cells. Study-level results: Similar levels of surface CD5 were seen between naive subsets; TCR strength was inferred from TRB CDR3 properties. Memory cells differed in TRBV-TRBJ usage, but naive CXCR3-negative and CXCR3-positive cells had similar usage. Both naive subsets showed comparably high diversity, and memory CD8+ cells showed much lower diversity.

The method, 5' RACE with UMI labels, was used to prepare the TRB cDNA libraries. Using the 5' RACE reads, TCRdb records one entry per CDR3 protein without DNA. The repertoire table contains under 55,000 distinct CDR3 sequences. CDR3 length: 14 amino acids. CDR1 is SQVTM and CDR2 is ANQGSEA in the germline V gene. About this clonotype: Its antigen remains unidentified.

The sample was memory CD8+ T cells from blood. V gene TRBV29-1 combines with J gene TRBJ2-7; TCRdb outputs TRBD1, but without DNA this stays unchecked. This receptor was identified in a human donor in good health. Some clones in this sample may be carry-over from other donors' samples. The CDR3 here is CSVTGTAVSYEQYF.